This T cell receptor beta chain was profiled in a study of T cells in Graves' hyperthyroidism and ophthalmopathy. There are 14 residues in the CDR3. CDR1 is SGHRS and CDR2 is YFSETQ in the germline V gene. Trimming took 2 bases from V and 4 from J; bases not matched to a gene: 2. This clonotype came up many times. The antigen is unknown. There were TCR beta CDR3 regions amplified from RNA transcripts. Using the HTBI primer set, a first-round RT-PCR was run on the TCR CDR3. TCRdb fed the multiplex PCR reads into MiXCR, producing one record per CDR3 protein. This repertoire shows 700,000 or so distinct CDR3 sequences, about 15% found once; its top ten account for under 15%. Study-level findings and limits: Appearing also in blood were most of the thyroid clonotypes expanded above 0.001.

V usage is TRBV5-1 and J usage is TRBJ2-1, with 8 bases matching TRBD2. This receptor was identified in a woman aged 45-65 years with Graves' ophthalmopathy. Sequenced input: blood. CDR3 amino acids: CASSFRLAYNEQFF. CDR3 coding DNA: TGCGCCAGCAGCTTCCGACTAGCGTACAATGAGCAGTTCTTC.